These T cell receptor beta chains were read from a single sample in a study of graft-versus-host responses after intestinal transplantation. Profiling relied on immunoSEQ multiplex PCR, and the TCRdb table lists in-frame clones only, not all of them. The table has over 20,000 clones, around 40% seen once; the top ten hold around 0.66%. Here the sequenced sample was alloreactive CD4+ T cells from a mixed lymphocyte reaction culture, taken before intestinal transplant. The receptors here all came from a human patient who received an intestinal transplant. CDR3s include the opening cysteine and the closing phenylalanine or tryptophan. D genes are given only for firm matches. Clone size is given for some rows only: seen once, a few or many times, or a class if the clone is expanded.

j_gene: TRBJ2-3
abundance: -
v_gene: TRBV7-9
d_gene: TRBD2
CDR3nt: TGTGCCAGCAGCATTCCGGGACTAGCGGGGGTCCGCACAGATACGCAGTATTTT
CDR3aa: CASSIPGLAGVRTDTQYF

j_gene: TRBJ2-7
abundance: -
v_gene: TRBV5-6
d_gene: -
CDR3nt: TGTGCCAGCAGCTTACGACCGGGGTCCTACGAGCAGTACTTC
CDR3aa: CASSLRPGSYEQYF

j_gene: TRBJ2-2
abundance: once
v_gene: TRBV9
d_gene: TRBD2
CDR3nt: TGTGCCAGCAGCCAAACCGGGACTAGCGGGAGGGCCGCCGGGGAGCTGTTTTTT
CDR3aa: CASSQTGTSGRAAGELFF

j_gene: TRBJ2-4
abundance: once
v_gene: TRBV4-2
d_gene: TRBD2
CDR3nt: TGTGCCAGCAGCCAAGAGGGGACTAGCGGGAACAAAAACATTCAGTACTTC
CDR3aa: CASSQEGTSGNKNIQYF

j_gene: TRBJ2-3
abundance: -
v_gene: TRBV5-1
d_gene: TRBD2
CDR3nt: TGCGCCAGCCGTCCGCCTCCCCTAGCGGCGAGCACAGATACGCAGTATTTT
CDR3aa: CASRPPPLAASTDTQYF

j_gene: TRBJ2-7
abundance: -
v_gene: TRBV7-9
d_gene: -
CDR3nt: TGTGCCAGCAGCTTAGTAGGGGACTCCTACGAGCAGTACTTC
CDR3aa: CASSLVGDSYEQYF

j_gene: TRBJ2-7
abundance: few
v_gene: TRBV12-5
d_gene: TRBD1
CDR3nt: TGTGCTAGTGGTTTGGCGTACTACTCGGGACAGGCCCTTTACGAGCAGTACTTC
CDR3aa: CASGLAYYSGQALYEQYF

j_gene: TRBJ2-4
abundance: few
v_gene: TRBV6-1
d_gene: -
CDR3nt: TGTGCCACAAGCCTGGGGCAGGCGATTCAGTACTTC
CDR3aa: CATSLGQAIQYF

j_gene: TRBJ2-7
abundance: -
v_gene: TRBV5-6
d_gene: TRBD1
CDR3nt: TGTGCCAGCAGCTCCCCGGGACAGACGTACTACGAGCAGTACTTC
CDR3aa: CASSSPGQTYYEQYF

j_gene: TRBJ2-7
abundance: -
v_gene: TRBV11-2
d_gene: TRBD2
CDR3nt: TGTGCCAGCAGCTTAGCGGGGGGGCCGGGCGAGCAGTACTTC
CDR3aa: CASSLAGGPGEQYF

j_gene: TRBJ1-3
abundance: -
v_gene: TRBV6-1
d_gene: TRBD1
CDR3nt: TGTGCCAGCAGTGTCTCGGGAGACAGGGCTGGAAACACCATATATTTT
CDR3aa: CASSVSGDRAGNTIYF

j_gene: TRBJ2-7
abundance: few
v_gene: TRBV7-2
d_gene: TRBD2
CDR3nt: TGTGCCAGCAGCTTAGCCGGGACTAGCTTCTACGAGCAGTACTTC
CDR3aa: CASSLAGTSFYEQYF

j_gene: TRBJ1-1
abundance: -
v_gene: TRBV6-6
d_gene: TRBD1
CDR3nt: TGTGCCAGCAGTCACGGACAGGGAACCGAAGCTTTCTTT
CDR3aa: CASSHGQGTEAFF

j_gene: TRBJ1-6
abundance: medium-sized
v_gene: TRBV5-1
d_gene: TRBD1
CDR3nt: TGCGCCAGCAGCCCCAATACAGGGGGCTTTGGTTCACCCCTCCACTTT
CDR3aa: CASSPNTGGFGSPLHF

j_gene: TRBJ2-1
abundance: -
v_gene: TRBV11-2
d_gene: TRBD2
CDR3nt: TGTGCCAGCAGCTGGACTAGCGGGGGCGATGAGCAGTTCTTC
CDR3aa: CASSWTSGGDEQFF

j_gene: TRBJ1-5
abundance: -
v_gene: TRBV4-1
d_gene: -
CDR3nt: TGCGCCAGCAGCCAAGCGGACAGAAAAAGGTCGTCCTCTCAGCCCCAGCATTTT
CDR3aa: CASSQADRKRSSSQPQHF

j_gene: TRBJ1-2
abundance: medium-sized
v_gene: TRBV7-9
d_gene: TRBD1
CDR3nt: TGTGCCAGCAGCTTATTATATGCCGTCCGGGACAGGAGTAACTATGGCTACACCTTC
CDR3aa: CASSLLYAVRDRSNYGYTF

j_gene: TRBJ2-3
abundance: few
v_gene: TRBV18
d_gene: -
CDR3nt: TGTGCCAGCTCATGGACAGCGGGGACTAGCACAGATACGCAGTATTTT
CDR3aa: CASSWTAGTSTDTQYF

j_gene: TRBJ2-5
abundance: few
v_gene: TRBV9
d_gene: TRBD2
CDR3nt: TGTGCCAGCAGTGACGGGACTAGGGACCTAGAGACCCAGTACTTC
CDR3aa: CASSDGTRDLETQYF

j_gene: TRBJ2-3
abundance: few
v_gene: TRBV27
d_gene: -
CDR3nt: TGTGCCAGCAGTTTAGGGGGCGGCACAGATACGCAGTATTTT
CDR3aa: CASSLGGGTDTQYF

j_gene: TRBJ1-1
abundance: -
v_gene: TRBV6-1
d_gene: -
CDR3nt: TGTGCCAGCAGTGAATTCCCGGGGGCTTTCTTT
CDR3aa: CASSEFPGAFF

j_gene: TRBJ1-2
abundance: -
v_gene: TRBV4-3
d_gene: -
CDR3nt: TGCGCCAGCAGCCGAAGACTTCAGAGGGACTATGGCTACACCTTC
CDR3aa: CASSRRLQRDYGYTF

j_gene: TRBJ1-1
abundance: -
v_gene: TRBV5-4
d_gene: -
CDR3nt: TGTGCCAGCAGCTTGTCCCCGGACACTGAAGCTTTCTTT
CDR3aa: CASSLSPDTEAFF

j_gene: TRBJ2-3
abundance: -
v_gene: TRBV7-3
d_gene: -
CDR3nt: TGTGCCAGCAGCTCCACCGGGACACCTAAACGGGCAGATACGCAGTATTTT
CDR3aa: CASSSTGTPKRADTQYF

j_gene: TRBJ2-1
abundance: few
v_gene: TRBV11-3
d_gene: -
CDR3nt: TGTGCCAGCAGCTTTAGTGCCGGGTCCTACAATGAGCAGTTCTTC
CDR3aa: CASSFSAGSYNEQFF

j_gene: TRBJ1-1
abundance: -
v_gene: TRBV27
d_gene: TRBD1
CDR3nt: TGTGCCAGCAGTTTAAGGACAGGGGGTACTGAAGCTTTCTTT
CDR3aa: CASSLRTGGTEAFF

j_gene: TRBJ1-1
abundance: medium-sized
v_gene: TRBV7-9
d_gene: TRBD1
CDR3nt: TGTGCCAGCAGCGTAGACAGGGACCAAGCTTTCTTT
CDR3aa: CASSVDRDQAFF

j_gene: TRBJ1-4
abundance: -
v_gene: TRBV4-3
d_gene: -
CDR3nt: TGCGCCAGCAGCCAAGTCCCCAGGGGATCAACTAATGAAAAACTGTTTTTT
CDR3aa: CASSQVPRGSTNEKLFF

j_gene: TRBJ2-2
abundance: -
v_gene: TRBV5-5
d_gene: -
CDR3nt: TGTGCCAGCAGCTTGCAGCTTAGGGGGAAAAACGGGGAGCTGTTTTTT
CDR3aa: CASSLQLRGKNGELFF

j_gene: TRBJ2-3
abundance: few
v_gene: TRBV7-3
d_gene: -
CDR3nt: TGTGCCAGCACCCCCGGGACAAGAATTAGCACAGATACGCAGTATTTT
CDR3aa: CASTPGTRISTDTQYF

j_gene: TRBJ2-7
abundance: -
v_gene: TRBV13
d_gene: TRBD1
CDR3nt: TGTGCCAGCAGCGTACAGGGGGGTGGGGAGCAGTACTTC
CDR3aa: CASSVQGGGEQYF

j_gene: TRBJ2-2
abundance: -
v_gene: TRBV30
d_gene: -
CDR3nt: TGTGCCTGGAGTGTACGAGGGCACACCGGGGAGCTGTTTTTT
CDR3aa: CAWSVRGHTGELFF

j_gene: TRBJ1-2
abundance: once
v_gene: TRBV9
d_gene: -
CDR3nt: TGTGCCAGCAGCGTATTTCACAGGGAACACTATGGCTACACCTTC
CDR3aa: CASSVFHREHYGYTF

j_gene: TRBJ1-4
abundance: few
v_gene: TRBV28
d_gene: -
CDR3nt: TGTGCCAGCAGTTTTTTCAGTAATAATGAAAAACTGTTTTTT
CDR3aa: CASSFFSNNEKLFF

j_gene: TRBJ2-1
abundance: -
v_gene: TRBV4-1
d_gene: TRBD2
CDR3nt: TGCGCCAGCAGCCCCCGTAGGTTCGTTAGCGGGAGTGCAAATGAGCAGTTCTTC
CDR3aa: CASSPRRFVSGSANEQFF

j_gene: TRBJ2-3
abundance: few
v_gene: TRBV4-2
d_gene: TRBD2
CDR3nt: TGTGCCAGCAGCCAAGGTTCGGCTAGCGGGGGCCACTACACAGATACGCAGTATTTT
CDR3aa: CASSQGSASGGHYTDTQYF

j_gene: TRBJ1-4
abundance: -
v_gene: TRBV7-2
d_gene: -
CDR3nt: TGTGCCAGCAGCGCCGACAGTTCGACTAATGAAAAACTGTTTTTT
CDR3aa: CASSADSSTNEKLFF

j_gene: TRBJ1-2
abundance: -
v_gene: TRBV6-1
d_gene: TRBD1
CDR3nt: TGTGCCAGCAGTGTAGTGGGACAGGGGAACTATGGCTACACCTTC
CDR3aa: CASSVVGQGNYGYTF

j_gene: TRBJ2-1
abundance: few
v_gene: TRBV9
d_gene: -
CDR3nt: TGTGCCAGCAGCGTCACCACCGGGGGTTTCTCCTACAATGAGCAGTTCTTC
CDR3aa: CASSVTTGGFSYNEQFF

j_gene: TRBJ2-2
abundance: -
v_gene: TRBV7-9
d_gene: -
CDR3nt: TGTGCCAGCAGCTTGGGACAAAACACCGGGGAGCTGCTTTTT
CDR3aa: CASSLGQNTGELLF

j_gene: TRBJ1-2
abundance: -
v_gene: TRBV2
d_gene: -
CDR3nt: TGTGCCAGCAGCGACCAAGGGGTCAGGGGCGAAGGCTACACCTTC
CDR3aa: CASSDQGVRGEGYTF

j_gene: TRBJ1-5
abundance: medium-sized
v_gene: TRBV6-1
d_gene: -
CDR3nt: TGTGCCAGCAGTGAATCCCGGCCCCAGCATTTT
CDR3aa: CASSESRPQHF

j_gene: TRBJ2-7
abundance: -
v_gene: TRBV30
d_gene: TRBD1
CDR3nt: TGTGCCTGCGACAGGGCCTACGAGCAGTACTTC
CDR3aa: CACDRAYEQYF

j_gene: TRBJ1-1
abundance: medium-sized
v_gene: TRBV10-2
d_gene: TRBD1
CDR3nt: TGCGCCAGCAGTGGGACAGGGATGAACACTGAAGCTTTCTTT
CDR3aa: CASSGTGMNTEAFF

j_gene: TRBJ1-4
abundance: -
v_gene: TRBV4-2
d_gene: -
CDR3nt: TGTGCCAGCAGCCAAGAAGCGTACGGGGGGGCTAATGAAAAACTGTTTTTT
CDR3aa: CASSQEAYGGANEKLFF

j_gene: TRBJ1-5
abundance: few
v_gene: TRBV18
d_gene: TRBD1
CDR3nt: TGTGCCAGCTCACGGGGAACAGGGGCGAATCAGCCCCAGCATTTT
CDR3aa: CASSRGTGANQPQHF